The clone carrying this T cell receptor beta chain came up a few times. Its target is unknown. TCRdb keeps only in-frame clones here, not all; method: immunoSEQ multiplex PCR. The data show just under 350,000 clones, 73% seen once. This entry belongs to a study of shared clonotypes between healthy human individuals. The study's findings and limits: Few donors restricted represented genetic and exposure-history diversity.

Sequenced sample: memory CD4+ T cells sorted from blood. The subset was: CD45RA-negative fraction. This sequence originates from a man under 40 in good health.

Written as DNA, the CDR3 is TGTGCCAGCAGTTCAGGGTTAGGACAGGGGGCTTATGGCTACACCTTC. This translates into CASSSGLGQGAYGYTF. V and J are TRBV27 and TRBJ1-2; 11 nucleotides line up with TRBD1. Germline assignment: CDR1 MNHEY and CDR2 SMNVEV (reference sequence). With 4 bases clipped from V and 5 bases from J, the junction kept 9 bases outside the gene matches. The CDR3 runs to 16 residues.